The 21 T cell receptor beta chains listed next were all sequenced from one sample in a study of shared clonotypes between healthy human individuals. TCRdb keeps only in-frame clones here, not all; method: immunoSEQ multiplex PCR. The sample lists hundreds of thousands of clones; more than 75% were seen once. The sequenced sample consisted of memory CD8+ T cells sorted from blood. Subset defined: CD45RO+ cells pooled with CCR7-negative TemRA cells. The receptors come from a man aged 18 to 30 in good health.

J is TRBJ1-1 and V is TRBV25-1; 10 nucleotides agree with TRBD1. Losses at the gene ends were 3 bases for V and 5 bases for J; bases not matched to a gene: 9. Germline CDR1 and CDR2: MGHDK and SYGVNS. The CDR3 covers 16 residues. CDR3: CASSDFGTGVLTEAFF. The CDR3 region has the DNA TGTGCCAGCAGTGATTTTGGGACAGGGGTTTTAACTGAAGCTTTCTTT.

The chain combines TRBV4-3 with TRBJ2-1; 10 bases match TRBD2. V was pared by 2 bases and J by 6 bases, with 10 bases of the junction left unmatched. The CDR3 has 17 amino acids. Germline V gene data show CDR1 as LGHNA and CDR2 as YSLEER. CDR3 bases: TGCGCCAGCAGCCAATCTGAACCGGGACTAGCGTCCAATGAGCAGTTCTTC. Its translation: CASSQSEPGLASNEQFF.

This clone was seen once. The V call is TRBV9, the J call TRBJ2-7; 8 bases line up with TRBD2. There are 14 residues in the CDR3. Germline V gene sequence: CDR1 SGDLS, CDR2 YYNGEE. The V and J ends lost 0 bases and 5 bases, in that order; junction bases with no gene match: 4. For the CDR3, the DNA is TGTGCCAGCAGCGTAGACGGGGGGGCAAACGAGCAGTACTTC. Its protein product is CASSVDGGANEQYF.

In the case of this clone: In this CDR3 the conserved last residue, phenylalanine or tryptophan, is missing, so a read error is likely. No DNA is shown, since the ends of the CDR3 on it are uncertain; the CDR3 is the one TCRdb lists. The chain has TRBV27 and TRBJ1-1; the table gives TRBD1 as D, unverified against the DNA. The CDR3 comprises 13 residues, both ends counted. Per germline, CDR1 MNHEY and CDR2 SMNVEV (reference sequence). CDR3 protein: CASRAAGQGELFL.

This CDR3 reads CASSVTGIGNNEQFF. CDR3 nucleotide sequence: TGTGCCAGCAGCGTAACCGGGATAGGTAACAATGAGCAGTTCTTC. The chain has TRBV9 and TRBJ2-1; D is perhaps TRBD2 (5 bases). Trimming took 1 base from V and 5 from J, leaving 13 bases between them. Germline V gene data show CDR1 as SGDLS and CDR2 as YYNGEE. This CDR3 comprises 15 residues. Based on the CDR3 plus reference TRBV9 and TRBJ2-1, the full variable domain is DSGVTQTPKHLITATGQRVTLRCSPRSGDLSVYWYQQSLDQGLQFLIQYYNGEERAKGNILERFSAQQFPDLHSELNLSSLELGDSALYFCASSVTGIGNNEQFFGPGTRLTVL.

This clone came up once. DNA for the CDR3: TGCGCCAGCAGCTTGTGGGCAGGTGCTAGCTCTGGGGCCAACGTCCTGACTTTC. This sequence encodes CASSLWAGASSGANVLTF. The V gene is TRBV5-1, the J gene TRBJ2-6; D gene uncertain. The germline V gene has CDR1 SGHRS and CDR2 YFSETQ. The V gene lost 1 base and the J gene lost 0 bases, with 14 bases spanning the gap. This CDR3 comprises 18 residues. Looking up the rest from reference TRBV5-1 and TRBJ2-6 gives the full variable domain: KAGVTQTPRYLIKTRGQQVTLSCSPISGHRSVSWYQQTPGQGLQFLFEYFSETQRNKGNFPGRFSGRQFSNSRSEMNVSTLELGDSALYLCASSLWAGASSGANVLTFGAGSRLTVL.

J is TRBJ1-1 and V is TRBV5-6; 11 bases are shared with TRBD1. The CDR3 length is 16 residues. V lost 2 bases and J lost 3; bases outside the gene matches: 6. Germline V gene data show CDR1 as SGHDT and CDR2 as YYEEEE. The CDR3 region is CASSFRTGGVYTEAFF. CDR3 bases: TGTGCCAGCAGCTTCCGGACAGGGGGCGTATACACTGAAGCTTTCTTT. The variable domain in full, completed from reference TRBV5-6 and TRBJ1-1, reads DAGVTQSPTHLIKTRGQQVTLRCSPKSGHDTVSWYQQALGQGPQFIFQYYEEEERQRGNFPDRFSGHQFPNYSSELNVNALLLGDSALYLCASSFRTGGVYTEAFFGQGTRLTVV.

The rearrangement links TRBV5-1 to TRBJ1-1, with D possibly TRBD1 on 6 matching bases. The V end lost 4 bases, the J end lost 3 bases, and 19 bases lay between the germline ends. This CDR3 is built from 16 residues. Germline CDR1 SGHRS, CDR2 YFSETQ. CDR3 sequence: CASSQGGWGLDTEAFF. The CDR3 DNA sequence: TGCGCCAGCAGCCAAGGAGGTTGGGGGCTCGACACTGAAGCTTTCTTT. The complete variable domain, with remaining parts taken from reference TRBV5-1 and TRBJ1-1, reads KAGVTQTPRYLIKTRGQQVTLSCSPISGHRSVSWYQQTPGQGLQFLFEYFSETQRNKGNFPGRFSGRQFSNSRSEMNVSTLELGDSALYLCASSQGGWGLDTEAFFGQGTRLTVV.

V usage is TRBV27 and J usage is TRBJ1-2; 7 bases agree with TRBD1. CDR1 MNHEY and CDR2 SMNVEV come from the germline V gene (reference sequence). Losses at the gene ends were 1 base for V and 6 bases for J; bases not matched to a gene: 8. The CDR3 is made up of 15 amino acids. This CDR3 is CASSLWGKGADGYTF. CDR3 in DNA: TGTGCCAGCAGTTTATGGGGCAAGGGGGCGGATGGCTACACCTTC.

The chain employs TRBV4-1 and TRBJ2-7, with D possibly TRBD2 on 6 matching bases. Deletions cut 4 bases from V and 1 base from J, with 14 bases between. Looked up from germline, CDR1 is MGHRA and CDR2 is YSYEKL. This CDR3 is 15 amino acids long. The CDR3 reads CASSPGAVTSYEQYF. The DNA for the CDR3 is TGCGCCAGCAGCCCGGGAGCTGTAACGTCCTACGAGCAGTACTTC.

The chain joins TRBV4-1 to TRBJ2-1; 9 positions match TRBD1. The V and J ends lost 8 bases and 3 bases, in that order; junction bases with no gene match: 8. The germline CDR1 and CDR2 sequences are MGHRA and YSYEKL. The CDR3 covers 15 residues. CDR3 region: CASGTGGKSYNEQFF. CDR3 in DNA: TGCGCCAGCGGAACAGGGGGCAAAAGCTACAATGAGCAGTTCTTC.

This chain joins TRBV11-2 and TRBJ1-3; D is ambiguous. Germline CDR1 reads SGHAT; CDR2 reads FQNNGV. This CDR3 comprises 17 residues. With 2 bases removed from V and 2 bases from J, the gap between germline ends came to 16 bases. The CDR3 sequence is CASSLPFGQEPGNTIYF. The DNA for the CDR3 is TGTGCCAGCAGCTTACCATTTGGGCAGGAGCCTGGAAACACCATATATTTT.

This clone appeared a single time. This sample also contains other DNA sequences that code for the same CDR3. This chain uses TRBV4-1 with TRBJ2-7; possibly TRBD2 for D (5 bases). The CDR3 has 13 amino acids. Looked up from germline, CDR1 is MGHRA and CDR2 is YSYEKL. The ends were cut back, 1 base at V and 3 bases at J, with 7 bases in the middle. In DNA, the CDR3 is TGCGCCAGCAGCCAAGGTGGAGGCTACGAGCAGTACTTC. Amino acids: CASSQGGGYEQYF.

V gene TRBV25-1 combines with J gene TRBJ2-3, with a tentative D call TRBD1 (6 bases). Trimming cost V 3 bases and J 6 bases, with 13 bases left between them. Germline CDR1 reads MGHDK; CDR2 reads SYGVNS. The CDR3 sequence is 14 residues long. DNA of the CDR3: TGTGCCAGCAGTGAGATACAGGGACCCGATACGCAGTATTTT. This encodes CASSEIQGPDTQYF. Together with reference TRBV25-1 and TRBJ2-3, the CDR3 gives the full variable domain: EADIYQTPRYLVIGTGKKITLECSQTMGHDKMYWYQQDPGMELHLIHYSYGVNSTEKGDLSSESTVSRIRTEHFPLTLESARPSHTSQYLCASSEIQGPDTQYFGPGTRLTVL.

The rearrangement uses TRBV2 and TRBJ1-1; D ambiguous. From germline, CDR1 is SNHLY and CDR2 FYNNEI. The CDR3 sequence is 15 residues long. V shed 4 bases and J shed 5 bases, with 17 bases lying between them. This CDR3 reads CASSVGPGWRTEAFF. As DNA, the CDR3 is TGTGCCAGCAGTGTCGGCCCGGGGTGGAGGACTGAAGCTTTCTTT.

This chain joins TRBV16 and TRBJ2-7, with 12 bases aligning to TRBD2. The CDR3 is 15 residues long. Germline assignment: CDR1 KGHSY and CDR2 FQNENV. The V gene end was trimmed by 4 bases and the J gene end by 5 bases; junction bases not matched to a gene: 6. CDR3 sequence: CASSPRTSGINEQYF. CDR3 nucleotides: TGTGCCAGCAGCCCCCGGACTAGCGGGATCAACGAGCAGTACTTC.

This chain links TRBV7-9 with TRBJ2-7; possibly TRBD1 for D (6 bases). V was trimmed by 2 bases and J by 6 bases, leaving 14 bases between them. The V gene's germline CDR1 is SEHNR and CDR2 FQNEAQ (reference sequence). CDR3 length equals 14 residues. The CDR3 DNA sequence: TGTGCCAGCAGCTTATGGACAGCCTCGGCCGAGCAGTACTTC. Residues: CASSLWTASAEQYF.

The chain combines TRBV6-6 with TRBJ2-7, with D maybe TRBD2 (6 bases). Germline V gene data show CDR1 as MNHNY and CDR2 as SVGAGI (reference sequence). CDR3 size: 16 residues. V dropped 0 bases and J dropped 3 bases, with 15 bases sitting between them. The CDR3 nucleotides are TGTGCCAGCAGTTACTCGGTCCTCTGGGGGGACTACGAGCAGTACTTC. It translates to CASSYSVLWGDYEQYF.

The CDR3 sequence is CASSSLAGVNEQYF. DNA of the CDR3: TGTGCCAGCAGTTCTCTAGCGGGCGTAAACGAGCAGTACTTC. The V and J genes are TRBV6-5 and TRBJ2-7; 8 bases are a match to TRBD2. The trim removed 4 bases at V and 5 bases at J, leaving 7 bases unmatched. This CDR3 comprises 14 residues. Germline V gene lookup returns CDR1 MNHEY and CDR2 SVGAGI.

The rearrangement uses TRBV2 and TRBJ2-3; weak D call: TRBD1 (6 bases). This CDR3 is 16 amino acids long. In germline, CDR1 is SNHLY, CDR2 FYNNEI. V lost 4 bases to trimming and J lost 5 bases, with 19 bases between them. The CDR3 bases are TGTGCCAGCAGTGGGACCTTACTAGTGACAGGAGATACGCAGTATTTT. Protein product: CASSGTLLVTGDTQYF.

This CDR3 reads CASSRTSGRARTDTQYF. CDR3 bases: TGTGCCAGCAGCAGGACTAGCGGGAGGGCCCGTACAGATACGCAGTATTTT. This chain links TRBV14 with TRBJ2-3; 15 nucleotides match TRBD2. CDR3 length: 17 residues. Germline V CDR1 and CDR2: SGHDN, FVKESK. V was clipped by 5 bases and J by 3 bases; unmatched bases: 6.